These 19 T cell receptor beta chains came from one sample sequenced in a study of beta chain features in type 1 diabetes. No antigens are known for them. Study-wide results and limits: Researchers report that Type 1 diabetes patients had moderately but significantly shorter TCRB CDR3s across all four CD4+ subsets.

Expressed TCRB transcripts were sequenced, since all the RNA that had been isolated was reverse transcribed. The assay was immunoSEQ multiplex PCR, and TCRdb's table has in-frame clones only and misses some. The table records over 600,000 clones, 9.5% to 15% of them present only once. Sequencing used naive CD4+ T cells from blood. These receptors were taken from a man between 25 and 39 years old with type 1 diabetes.

The rearrangement uses TRBV6-5 and TRBJ2-7, with 8 bases that match TRBD1. The V gene's germline CDR1 is MNHEY and CDR2 SVGAGI. V trimming: 6 bases; J trimming: 4 bases; junction bases outside the gene matches: 8. The CDR3 is made up of 14 amino acids. CDR3 sequence: CASSQTGVSYEQYF. CDR3 coding DNA: TGTGCCAGCAGCCAGACAGGGGTTAGTTACGAGCAGTACTTC.

A remark on this clone: This sample also contains other DNA sequences that code for the same CDR3. The rearrangement links TRBV29-1 to TRBJ2-3; 14 nucleotides line up with TRBD2. The germline CDR1 and CDR2 sequences are SQVTM and ANQGSEA. V shed 4 bases and J 3 bases; nucleotides not matched to a gene: 0. This CDR3 contains 14 residues. The CDR3 sequence is CSVGLAGGTDTQYF. The CDR3 DNA sequence: TGCAGCGTTGGACTAGCGGGGGGGACAGATACGCAGTATTTT.

The V gene is TRBV7-2, the J gene TRBJ2-3, with D perhaps assigned TRBD1 or TRBD2 (5 bases each). From germline, CDR1 is SGHTA and CDR2 FQGNSA. The CDR3 spans 15 residues. V gave up 0 bases and J gave up 2 bases, with 9 bases separating them. CDR3 in amino acids: CASSLASGTTDTQYF. As DNA, the CDR3 is TGTGCCAGCAGCTTAGCCTCGGGGACCACAGATACGCAGTATTTT.

This chain connects TRBV6-9 to TRBJ2-7, with D maybe TRBD2 (6 bases). The CDR3 sequence is 14 residues long. The germline V and J ends were trimmed by 8 bases and 2 bases, with 16 bases remaining between them. Germline CDR1 is MNHGY and CDR2 is SVAAGI. CDR3 in amino acids: CASPGLQGTYEQYF. The CDR3, as DNA: TGTGCCAGCCCGGGACTTCAGGGAACCTACGAGCAGTACTTC.

V is TRBV28 and J is TRBJ2-7, with D tentatively TRBD1 or TRBD2 (5 bases each). The germline V gene encodes CDR1 MDHEN and CDR2 SYDVKM. CDR3 length: 16 residues. Trimming pared 3 bases from V and 0 bases from J, leaving 15 bases between. The CDR3, as DNA: TGTGCCAGCAGTTTGGCCGGGACCACGAGCTCCTACGAGCAGTACTTC. Its translation: CASSLAGTTSSYEQYF.

On this clone itself: The sample carries other DNA sequences with the same CDR3. The CDR3, as DNA: TGTGCCAGTCGAGAGAGCTCCTATAATTCACCCCTCCACTTT. It codes for CASRESSYNSPLHF. J is TRBJ1-6 and V is TRBV2; no firm D call. The CDR3 has 14 amino acids. Trimming stripped 9 bases from V and 0 bases from J, with 9 bases between. Germline V lookup: CDR1 SNHLY, CDR2 FYNNEI.

CDR3 region: CASSLNRGQPLHF. As DNA, the CDR3 is TGTGCCAGCAGTTTAAACAGGGGACAGCCCCTCCACTTT. The J gene is TRBJ1-6, the V gene TRBV27; the match to TRBD1 covers 7 bases. CDR1 MNHEY and CDR2 SMNVEV come from the germline V gene (reference sequence). The CDR3 runs to 13 residues. V lost 2 bases and J lost 13; bases outside the gene matches: 5.

This clone was seen just once. V gene TRBV11-1 combines with J gene TRBJ2-3; D is perhaps TRBD2 (6 bases). CDR1 and CDR2 (germline): SGHAT, FQDESV (reference sequence). V was trimmed by 1 base and J by 0 bases, leaving 14 bases between them. CDR3 length: 17 residues. The CDR3 protein is CASSLGLAVLSTDTQYF. The CDR3 DNA follows: TGTGCCAGCAGCTTAGGGTTAGCGGTCCTCAGCACAGATACGCAGTATTTT.

V and J are TRBV28 and TRBJ1-2; D possibly corresponds to TRBD1 (5 bases). The CDR3 extends over 13 amino acids. Trimming removed 8 bases from V and 7 bases from J, with 17 bases in between. Germline V gene sequence: CDR1 MDHEN, CDR2 SYDVKM. Here the CDR3 DNA reads TGTGCCAGCGGGGAGGGGTCTGCTGGTGGCTACACCTTC. This translates into CASGEGSAGGYTF.

In this sample, this clone turned up many times. The junction and the germline gene differ at one end; a read error may be behind it. V gene TRBV14 combines with J gene TRBJ2-1; 10 bases agree with TRBD2. CDR3 size: 17 residues. Germline loops: CDR1 SGHDN, CDR2 FVKESK. In DNA, the CDR3 is TGTGCCAGCAGCAAAGACCGGACTAGCGGAGTCTACAATGAGCAGTTCTTC. This sequence encodes CASSKDRTSGVYNEQFF.

The CDR3 sequence: CASSLAGRGYEQYF. Written as DNA, the CDR3 is TGTGCCAGCAGCTTAGCGGGCAGGGGCTACGAGCAGTACTTC. The chain couples TRBV7-2 to TRBJ2-7, with D possibly being TRBD1 (6 bases). Germline CDR1 reads SGHTA; CDR2 reads FQGNSA. The CDR3 runs 14 residues. With 0 bases removed from V and 3 bases from J, the gap between germline ends came to 9 bases. Based on the CDR3 plus reference TRBV7-2 and TRBJ2-7, the full variable domain is GAGVSQSPSNKVTEKGKDVELRCDPISGHTALYWYRQSLGQGLEFLIYFQGNSAPDKSGLPSDRFSAERTGGSVSTLTIQRTQQEDSAVYLCASSLAGRGYEQYFGPGTRLTVT.

The rearrangement links TRBV10-3 to TRBJ2-3, with 9 bases fitting TRBD2. The CDR3 has 14 residues. V dropped 10 bases and J dropped 6; count of bases not matched to a gene: 11. Germline-derived CDR1 and CDR2 are ENHRY and SYGVKD. The CDR3 nucleotides read TGTGCCACTCGGGGCTGGACTAGCGCGGATACGCAGTATTTT. Translation gives CATRGWTSADTQYF.

V gene TRBV19 combines with J gene TRBJ2-1, with TRBD1 matching over 8 bases. V shed 1 base, J shed 5 bases, and the junction held 13 bases outside the gene matches. From germline, CDR1 is LNHDA and CDR2 SQIVND (reference sequence). This CDR3 has 18 residues. The CDR3 sequence: CASSIVGTGRRQNNEQFF. For the CDR3, the DNA is TGTGCCAGTAGTATAGTGGGGACAGGTCGTAGGCAGAACAATGAGCAGTTCTTC.

This clone was counted only a few times. The chain carries TRBV6-5 and TRBJ1-4, with TRBD1 matching over 8 bases. Germline CDR1 is MNHEY and CDR2 is SVGAGI. V lost 2 bases, J lost 4 bases, and 3 bases stayed unmatched. The CDR3 loop spans 15 amino acids. In DNA, the CDR3 is TGTGCCAGCAGTTACCAGGGGGCTGTTAATGAAAAACTGTTTTTT. Translation gives CASSYQGAVNEKLFF.

This clone was picked up a small number of times. This chain links TRBV5-1 with TRBJ2-2; D remains ambiguous. The V end lost 0 bases, the J end lost 7 bases, and 4 bases lay between the germline ends. The CDR3 length is 12 residues. The germline gives CDR1 SGHRS, CDR2 YFSETQ. The CDR3 coding sequence is TGCGCCAGCAGCTTGGAGCTCGGGGAGCTGTTTTTT. This encodes CASSLELGELFF. The variable domain in full, completed from reference TRBV5-1 and TRBJ2-2, reads KAGVTQTPRYLIKTRGQQVTLSCSPISGHRSVSWYQQTPGQGLQFLFEYFSETQRNKGNFPGRFSGRQFSNSRSEMNVSTLELGDSALYLCASSLELGELFFGEGSRLTVL.

This clone has only a few counts. J is TRBJ1-5 and V is TRBV5-5, with D unclear. V lost 1 base to trimming and J lost 4 bases, with 6 bases between them. The CDR3 loop spans 13 amino acids. Germline V CDR1 and CDR2: SGHKS, YYEKEE (reference sequence). The CDR3 DNA follows: TGTGCCAGCAGCTTGAGAGGGAATCAGCCCCAGCATTTT. Its translation: CASSLRGNQPQHF. The whole variable domain, remainder taken from reference TRBV5-5 and TRBJ1-5, is DAGVTQSPTHLIKTRGQQVTLRCSPISGHKSVSWYQQVLGQGPQFIFQYYEKEERGRGNFPDRFSARQFPNYSSELNVNALLLGDSALYLCASSLRGNQPQHFGDGTRLSIL.

As concerns this clone: This specimen includes other DNA sequences encoding the same CDR3. J is TRBJ2-7 and V is TRBV20-1; 7 nucleotides agree with TRBD1. Germline CDR1 reads DFQATT; CDR2 reads SNEGSKA (reference sequence). V trimming: 6 bases; J trimming: 2 bases; junction bases outside the gene matches: 1. CDR3 length: 11 amino acids. The CDR3 DNA reads as TGCAGTGCCGGGACAGCCTACGAGCAGTACTTC. Translated: CSAGTAYEQYF.

Points on this clone: One junction end disagrees with the germline gene, perhaps due to a read error. The chain carries TRBV7-7 and TRBJ2-5; D unclear. Germline-derived CDR1 and CDR2 are SSHAT and FNYEAQ (reference sequence). This CDR3 region has 12 residues. Here the CDR3 reads CASSLDARTQYF. Written as DNA, the CDR3 is TGTGCTAGCAGCTTAGATGCAAGAACCCAGTACTTC.

There are a few counts of this clone. The rearrangement joins TRBV18 to TRBJ1-2, with 11 bases aligning to TRBD1. Germline V gives CDR1 KGHSH, CDR2 LQKENI. The J segment lost 0 bases and the V segment lost 4 bases, leaving 7 bases of the junction unmatched. CDR3 length equals 17 residues. The CDR3 loop is CASSRGTGGHTNYGYTF. The CDR3 nucleotides read TGTGCCAGCTCACGCGGGACAGGGGGTCATACTAACTATGGCTACACCTTC.